These T cell receptor beta chains were read from a single sample in a study of cytomegalovirus exposure and HLA in healthy donors. Sequenced by immunoSEQ multiplex PCR; TCRdb stores in-frame clones only, minus some. Among around 150,000 clones listed, about 72% were seen once. The sequencing input was PBMCs. These receptors all stem from a man under 40 in good health and CMV-seropositive. Each CDR3 is given with its conserved first and last residue. Fields, in order: CDR3 protein, CDR3 DNA, V gene, clone size, D gene, J gene. A D gene is named only where the DNA matches it firmly. The size entry is marked missing in some rows and otherwise reads once, few, many or a size class.

CDR3: CASSIQGAHSEKLFF
DNA: TGTGCCAGCAGCATACAGGGGGCGCATAGTGAAAAACTGTTTTTT
V: TRBV11-1
size: NA
D: TRBD1
J: TRBJ1-4

CDR3: CASSRDRYEQYF
DNA: TGTGCCAGCAGCCGCGACAGGTACGAGCAGTACTTC
V: TRBV6-5
size: NA
D: NA
J: TRBJ2-7

CDR3: CASSKGQGANEQYF
DNA: TGTGCTAGCAGTAAGGGACAGGGGGCGAACGAGCAGTACTTC
V: TRBV2
size: NA
D: TRBD1
J: TRBJ2-7

CDR3: CAGWTEETQYF
DNA: TGTGCCGGATGGACAGAAGAGACCCAGTACTTC
V: TRBV30
size: once
D: NA
J: TRBJ2-5

CDR3: CAISVTGENTEAFF
DNA: TGTGCCATCAGCGTGACAGGGGAGAACACTGAAGCTTTCTTT
V: TRBV10-3
size: once
D: TRBD1
J: TRBJ1-1

CDR3: CAIRVTGSTYEQYF
DNA: TGTGCCATCAGGGTGACAGGGTCAACCTACGAGCAGTACTTC
V: TRBV10-3
size: NA
D: TRBD1
J: TRBJ2-7

CDR3: CASRPGQGLGISYEQYF
DNA: TGTGCCAGTCGACCAGGACAGGGACTCGGGATCTCCTACGAGCAGTACTTC
V: TRBV18
size: NA
D: TRBD1
J: TRBJ2-7

CDR3: CASREGQGLQPQHF
DNA: TGTGCCAGCAGGGAGGGGCAGGGTCTACAGCCCCAGCATTTT
V: TRBV6-1
size: once
D: NA
J: TRBJ1-5

CDR3: CASTEIGSYNSPLHF
DNA: TGTGCCAGCACTGAGATCGGGTCCTATAATTCACCCCTCCACTTT
V: TRBV27
size: NA
D: NA
J: TRBJ1-6

CDR3: CAISAGTRIDTQYF
DNA: TGTGCCATCAGTGCCGGGACTAGGATAGATACGCAGTATTTT
V: TRBV10-3
size: NA
D: TRBD2
J: TRBJ2-3

CDR3: CASSFTGNLYEKLFF
DNA: TGTGCCAGCAGTTTCACAGGGAATCTGTACGAAAAACTGTTTTTT
V: TRBV6-6
size: NA
D: NA
J: TRBJ1-4

CDR3: CASSVSRGAHTEAFF
DNA: TGTGCCAGCAGCGTCAGTAGGGGTGCACACACTGAAGCTTTCTTT
V: TRBV9
size: NA
D: NA
J: TRBJ1-1

CDR3: CASSYSPQGSGTQYF
DNA: TGTGCCAGCAGTTACTCGCCCCAGGGGTCGGGGACGCAGTATTTT
V: TRBV6-5
size: few
D: NA
J: TRBJ2-3

CDR3: CASSSGAADAWNQPQHF
DNA: TGTGCCAGCAGTTCGGGAGCTGCCGACGCGTGGAATCAGCCCCAGCATTTT
V: TRBV28
size: NA
D: NA
J: TRBJ1-5

CDR3: CASSLDSQSYEQYF
DNA: TGTGCCAGCAGCTTAGACAGCCAATCCTACGAGCAGTACTTC
V: TRBV7-9
size: NA
D: NA
J: TRBJ2-7

CDR3: CASTTWGDGTEAFF
DNA: TGTGCCAGCACCACCTGGGGGGATGGCACTGAAGCTTTCTTT
V: TRBV2
size: NA
D: NA
J: TRBJ1-1

CDR3: CASSYWGDTGELFF
DNA: TGTGCCAGCAGTTACTGGGGGGACACCGGGGAGCTGTTTTTT
V: TRBV6-5
size: NA
D: NA
J: TRBJ2-2

CDR3: CASSQTSGGPGDTQYF
DNA: TGTGCCAGCAGCCAGACTAGCGGGGGGCCCGGGGATACGCAGTATTTT
V: TRBV11-2
size: NA
D: TRBD2
J: TRBJ2-3

CDR3: CASRDSGGYTF
DNA: TGTGCCAGCAGGGACAGCGGTGGCTACACCTTC
V: TRBV2
size: NA
D: NA
J: TRBJ1-2

CDR3: CASSQRQSPLDYEQYF
DNA: TGTGCCAGCAGTCAGCGACAGTCCCCCCTTGACTACGAGCAGTACTTC
V: TRBV2
size: NA
D: NA
J: TRBJ2-7

CDR3: CASRLDASYEQYF
DNA: TGCGCCAGCAGACTAGACGCCTCCTACGAGCAGTACTTC
V: TRBV10-2
size: NA
D: NA
J: TRBJ2-7

CDR3: CASSPVGTEAFF
DNA: TGTGCCAGCTCACCAGTTGGGACAGAAGCTTTCTTT
V: TRBV18
size: few
D: NA
J: TRBJ1-1

CDR3: CASSQLGGVGDTQYF
DNA: TGCGCCAGCAGCCAGCTCGGGGGGGTCGGGGATACGCAGTATTTT
V: TRBV4-1
size: NA
D: TRBD2
J: TRBJ2-3

CDR3: CARSSPPKRGRLTKNIQYF
DNA: TGTGCCAGAAGCTCCCCACCCAAAAGGGGGCGGCTGACCAAAAACATTCAGTACTTC
V: TRBV5-3
size: NA
D: TRBD1
J: TRBJ2-4

CDR3: CASSSTGTSGGRGRETQYF
DNA: TGTGCCAGCAGTTCGACCGGGACTAGCGGGGGTAGAGGGCGAGAGACCCAGTACTTC
V: TRBV28
size: NA
D: TRBD2
J: TRBJ2-5

CDR3: CASRGPSRGNSYEQYF
DNA: TGTGCCAGCAGGGGCCCTTCGAGGGGGAACTCCTACGAGCAGTACTTC
V: TRBV2
size: once
D: NA
J: TRBJ2-7

CDR3: CASSVGVQGSFYGYTF
DNA: TGTGCCAGCAGCGTAGGGGTCCAGGGGAGCTTCTATGGCTACACCTTC
V: TRBV9
size: NA
D: NA
J: TRBJ1-2

CDR3: CASSYSRGNQPQHF
DNA: TGTGCCAGCAGTTACTCGCGGGGGAATCAGCCCCAGCATTTT
V: TRBV6-5
size: NA
D: NA
J: TRBJ1-5

CDR3: CASSPAGGAGYGYTF
DNA: TGTGCCAGCTCACCAGCAGGGGGCGCAGGCTATGGCTACACCTTC
V: TRBV18
size: few
D: TRBD1
J: TRBJ1-2

CDR3: CAIRLTGGENEQYF
DNA: TGTGCCATCAGATTGACAGGGGGAGAAAACGAGCAGTACTTC
V: TRBV10-3
size: NA
D: TRBD1
J: TRBJ2-7

CDR3: CASSYGRGAFF
DNA: TGTGCCAGCAGTTACGGCAGGGGAGCTTTCTTT
V: TRBV6-5
size: NA
D: NA
J: TRBJ1-1

CDR3: CASSESQGGNTGELFF
DNA: TGCGCCAGCAGTGAAAGCCAGGGGGGGAACACCGGGGAGCTGTTTTTT
V: TRBV10-1
size: NA
D: NA
J: TRBJ2-2

CDR3: CASSPYLSETQYF
DNA: TGTGCCAGCAGCCCCTACCTTTCCGAGACCCAGTACTTC
V: TRBV7-2
size: NA
D: NA
J: TRBJ2-5

CDR3: CASRPTTSFNTQYF
DNA: TGCGCCAGCAGACCTACTACTAGCTTTAATACGCAGTATTTT
V: TRBV5-1
size: NA
D: NA
J: TRBJ2-3

CDR3: CASSQDSHRDRGIEQYF
DNA: TGCGCCAGCAGCCAAGATTCTCACCGGGACAGAGGGATCGAGCAGTACTTC
V: TRBV4-1
size: NA
D: TRBD1
J: TRBJ2-7

CDR3: CASSKGRVLSPLHF
DNA: TGCGCCAGCTCCAAGGGCAGGGTGCTCTCACCCCTCCACTTT
V: TRBV23-1
size: NA
D: NA
J: TRBJ1-6

CDR3: CASSLWQGWGEQYF
DNA: TGTGCCAGCAGCTTGTGGCAGGGTTGGGGCGAGCAGTACTTC
V: TRBV11-2
size: once
D: NA
J: TRBJ2-7

CDR3: CASSSASGGPSASTDTQYF
DNA: TGTGCCAGTAGTTCGGCTAGCGGGGGCCCCAGTGCTAGCACAGATACGCAGTATTTT
V: TRBV19
size: NA
D: TRBD2
J: TRBJ2-3

CDR3: CASSLGRNTEAFF
DNA: TGTGCCAGCAGCTTAGGCAGGAACACTGAAGCTTTCTTT
V: TRBV11-3
size: NA
D: NA
J: TRBJ1-1

CDR3: CASSLNAGRGHPYEQYF
DNA: TGTGCCAGCAGTTTAAATGCCGGTAGGGGGCATCCCTACGAGCAGTACTTC
V: TRBV27
size: NA
D: TRBD1
J: TRBJ2-7

CDR3: CASSIDRGYSNQPQHF
DNA: TGTGCCAGTAGTATAGATCGCGGGTATAGCAATCAGCCCCAGCATTTT
V: TRBV19
size: NA
D: NA
J: TRBJ1-5

CDR3: CASSSQPRGGYTF
DNA: TGTGCCAGCAGCAGTCAGCCTCGGGGTGGCTACACCTTC
V: TRBV28
size: NA
D: NA
J: TRBJ1-2

CDR3: CASRLQGAGETGELFF
DNA: TGTGCCAGCAGACTCCAGGGGGCTGGCGAGACCGGGGAGCTGTTTTTT
V: TRBV28
size: NA
D: TRBD1
J: TRBJ2-2

CDR3: CASSLKLAARTDTQYF
DNA: TGCGCCAGCAGCTTGAAATTAGCGGCTCGCACAGATACGCAGTATTTT
V: TRBV5-1
size: NA
D: NA
J: TRBJ2-3

CDR3: CASSLIREDYNYGYTF
DNA: TGTGCCAGCAGTTTAATCCGGGAGGATTATAACTATGGCTACACCTTC
V: TRBV28
size: NA
D: NA
J: TRBJ1-2

CDR3: CASSFLRQGNQPQHF
DNA: TGTGCCAGCAGTTTCCTTCGACAGGGTAATCAGCCCCAGCATTTT
V: TRBV28
size: NA
D: TRBD1
J: TRBJ1-5

CDR3: CASSGGGVLYNEQFF
DNA: TGTGCCAGCAGCGGGGGCGGGGTACTTTACAATGAGCAGTTCTTC
V: TRBV9
size: NA
D: NA
J: TRBJ2-1

CDR3: CASSQEPDVGFGYTF
DNA: TGCGCCAGCAGCCAAGAGCCGGATGTCGGGTTTGGCTACACCTTC
V: TRBV4-1
size: NA
D: NA
J: TRBJ1-2